Given below is one TCR beta chain in context. This sample stems from a study of blood T cell repertoires in COVID-19. Study overall: The United States, Italy and Spain were the sources of the acute and convalescent COVID-19 samples.

The protocol was immunoSEQ multiplex PCR, while the TCRdb copy is restricted to in-frame clones and leaves out a portion. In the table there are 250,000 or so clones, about 80% of which are singletons. The CDR3 length is 16 residues. The J segment lost 0 bases and the V segment lost 3 bases, leaving 2 bases of the junction unmatched. Germline V CDR1 and CDR2: SGHTS, YDEGEE. This sequence originates from a woman of 80 years or more with acute or convalescent COVID-19. The sequencing sample was made of peripheral blood. The chain combines TRBV5-8 with TRBJ2-2, with TRBD2 matching over 10 bases. CDR3 in amino acids: CASSSGLATNTGELFF. In DNA form, the CDR3 reads TGTGCCAGCAGCTCGGGACTAGCGACGAACACCGGGGAGCTGTTTTTT.